A single sample gave rise to the 10 T cell receptor beta chains below, sequenced in a study of early T cells in non-severe SARS-CoV-2 infection. TCRdb reprocessed the 5' RACE reads via MiXCR and lists one record per CDR3 protein. The sample has about 100,000 distinct CDR3 sequences, approximately 13% seen once. Sample: whole blood. The source of these receptors is an adult who was a healthcare worker with PCR-confirmed SARS-CoV-2 infection or an uninfected control (not recorded which).

At least ten counts were recorded for this clonotype. The rearrangement joins TRBV11-2 to TRBJ2-1; TRBD1 aligns across 8 bases. The germline CDR1 and CDR2 sequences are SGHAT and FQNNGV. After removal of 1 base from V and 0 bases from J, the junction contained 2 bases not matched to a gene. The CDR3 has 16 residues. The CDR3 coding sequence is TGTGCCAGCAGCTTAGGTACAGGGGGCTCCTACAATGAGCAGTTCTTC. Translation: CASSLGTGGSYNEQFF. Full variable domain (missing parts from reference TRBV11-2 and TRBJ2-1): EAGVAQSPRYKIIEKRQSVAFWCNPISGHATLYWYQQILGQGPKLLIQFQNNGVVDDSQLPKDRFSAERLKGVDSTLKIQPAKLEDSAVYLCASSLGTGGSYNEQFFGPGTRLTVL.

This clonotype was seen many times. The chain employs TRBV7-9 and TRBJ2-7, with TRBD1 matching over 8 bases. Per germline, CDR1 SEHNR and CDR2 FQNEAQ (reference sequence). This CDR3 comprises 14 residues. J gave up 3 bases and V 5 bases, and 6 bases lay outside the gene matches. CDR3 coding DNA: TGTGCCAGCAGCAGTGACAGGGGCCGCTACGAGCAGTACTTC. Translating it yields CASSSDRGRYEQYF.

The V call is TRBV4-2, the J call TRBJ2-7; D is tentatively TRBD1 or TRBD2 (5 bases each). Between the trimmed V and J ends, which lost 1 base and 5 bases, there was a span of 18 bases. Germline assignment: CDR1 LGHNA and CDR2 YNFKEQ. The CDR3 spans 16 residues. The CDR3: CASSQGRGRDGHEQYF. The DNA for the CDR3 is TGTGCCAGCAGCCAAGGCCGGGGTAGGGACGGGCACGAGCAGTACTTC.

This clonotype was seen many times. V usage is TRBV20-1 and J usage is TRBJ2-7; D perhaps matches TRBD1 (5 bases). This CDR3 spans 14 amino acids. Germline V gene sequence: CDR1 DFQATT, CDR2 SNEGSKA (reference sequence). The ends were cut back, 5 bases at V and 5 bases at J, with 19 bases in the middle. CDR3 bases: TGCAGTGCTTTAAACCCGCAGGGTACCCACGAGCAGTACTTC. Amino acid sequence: CSALNPQGTHEQYF.

This clonotype occurred many times. V gene TRBV4-3 combines with J gene TRBJ1-1, with 8 positions matching TRBD1. CDR1 and CDR2 (germline): LGHNA, YSLEER. The junction had 7 bases not matched to a gene; V was cut back by 4 bases and J by 6 bases. The CDR3 is 14 amino acids. The CDR3 sequence: CASSPNRGRAEAFF. In DNA form, the CDR3 reads TGCGCCAGCAGCCCTAACAGGGGGAGGGCTGAAGCTTTCTTT.

This clonotype was detected ten times or more. The V call is TRBV5-1, the J call TRBJ1-1; D remains unclear. Trimming stripped 1 base from V and 8 bases from J, with 18 bases between. Germline V gene sequence: CDR1 SGHRS, CDR2 YFSETQ. The CDR3 has 15 amino acids. The CDR3 sequence: CASSLLTGGGREAFF. CDR3 DNA sequence: TGCGCCAGCAGCTTGTTAACCGGCGGAGGGAGAGAAGCTTTCTTT.

This clonotype has a handful of counts. J is TRBJ1-2 and V is TRBV20-1, with D tentatively TRBD1 (6 bases). CDR1 is DFQATT, CDR2 SNEGSKA, per germline (reference sequence). The CDR3 is 15 residues long. V was cut by 6 bases and J by 5 bases, with 22 bases left in between. CDR3 loop: CSAIIPGIRGYGYTF. CDR3 bases: TGCAGTGCGATCATCCCGGGGATAAGGGGGTATGGCTACACCTTC.

This clonotype showed up many times. The V call is TRBV27, the J call TRBJ1-1, with 7 bases aligning to TRBD1. CDR1 is MNHEY and CDR2 is SMNVEV in the germline V gene (reference sequence). After removal of 2 bases from V and 5 bases from J, the junction contained 5 bases not matched to a gene. The CDR3 sequence is 14 residues long. CDR3 loop: CASSLNRGGTEAFF. CDR3 nucleotides: TGTGCCAGCAGTTTAAACAGGGGCGGGACTGAAGCTTTCTTT.

This clonotype was found a few times. As DNA, the CDR3 is TGTGCCAGCAGCTTATCCCGGACAGGGGGGACCTCCTACGAGCAGTACTTC. Its protein product is CASSLSRTGGTSYEQYF. The chain employs TRBV11-2 and TRBJ2-7; 10 bases match TRBD1. V was pared by 2 bases and J by 0 bases, with 7 bases of the junction left unmatched. The CDR3 consists of 17 residues. The V gene's germline CDR1 is SGHAT and CDR2 FQNNGV.

This clonotype was seen a few times. This chain joins TRBV3-1 and TRBJ1-2; no clear D gene. This CDR3 spans 14 amino acids. V lost 0 bases and J 4 bases, leaving 9 bases between the germline ends. CDR1 is LGHDT, CDR2 YNNKEL, per germline (reference sequence). The CDR3 coding sequence is TGTGCCAGCAGCCAAGATTCCAGCCTCTATGGCTACACCTTC. This gives the protein CASSQDSSLYGYTF.